The 25 T cell receptor beta chains listed next were all sequenced from one sample in a study of blood T cell repertoires in COVID-19. Profiled with immunoSEQ multiplex PCR; TCRdb holds only in-frame clones, not every one. The table shows a few hundred thousand clones, with about 90% occurring only once. The sequenced sample consisted of peripheral blood. Receptor source: a woman in her 30s with COVID-19, enrolled during active disease.

In its sample, this clone was seen once. The chain combines TRBV19 with TRBJ1-5; the D is unclear. The CDR3 is 13 amino acids. Trimming removed 3 bases from V and 5 bases from J, with 8 bases in between. CDR1 is LNHDA and CDR2 is SQIVND in the germline V gene (reference sequence). Here the CDR3 reads CASSIQEDQPQHF. The CDR3 DNA sequence: TGTGCCAGTAGTATTCAGGAGGATCAGCCCCAGCATTTT. Full variable domain (remainder filled in from reference TRBV19 and TRBJ1-5): DGGITQSPKYLFRKEGQNVTLSCEQNLNHDAMYWYRQDPGQGLRLIYYSQIVNDFQKGDIAEGYSVSREKKESFPLTVTSAQKNPTAFYLCASSIQEDQPQHFGDGTRLSIL.

The rearrangement joins TRBV24-1 to TRBJ1-3; D not resolved. Trimming took off 5 bases at V and 9 bases at J, with 10 bases between the two ends. There are 12 residues in the CDR3. Germline-derived CDR1 and CDR2 are KGHDR and SFDVKD. In nucleotides, the CDR3 is TGTGCCACCAGTGGGATCAGGTGCACCATATATTTT. Amino acids: CATSGIRCTIYF.

This rearrangement joins TRBV27 to TRBJ1-2; the match to TRBD1 covers 9 bases. The germline V gene has CDR1 MNHEY and CDR2 SMNVEV (reference sequence). This CDR3 contains 16 residues. V was pared by 0 bases and J by 5 bases, with 7 bases of the junction left unmatched. This chain's CDR3 is CASSLSSGTGRYGYTF. The CDR3 bases are TGTGCCAGCAGTTTATCGTCAGGGACAGGGAGGTATGGCTACACCTTC.

The rearrangement uses TRBV19 and TRBJ1-5; 9 bases line up with TRBD1. Per germline, CDR1 LNHDA and CDR2 SQIVND (reference sequence). Trimming at V came to 6 bases and at J to 7 bases, leaving 7 bases not matched to a gene. CDR3 length: 14 residues. The CDR3 bases are TGTGCCAGTAGATCCGGGACAGGGAACCAGCCCCAGCATTTT. Translation: CASRSGTGNQPQHF.

A single count supports this clone. The chain combines TRBV7-9 with TRBJ2-7; 9 nucleotides line up with TRBD1. Unmatched junction bases numbered 13, after V lost 6 bases and J lost 4 bases. There are 16 residues in the CDR3. Germline CDR1 reads SEHNR; CDR2 reads FQNEAQ (reference sequence). This CDR3 is CASRPNYGTGFYEQYF. CDR3 bases: TGTGCCAGCAGACCCAACTACGGGACAGGGTTTTACGAGCAGTACTTC. Full variable domain (missing parts from reference TRBV7-9 and TRBJ2-7): DTGVSQNPRHKITKRGQNVTFRCDPISEHNRLYWYRQTLGQGPEFLTYFQNEAQLEKSRLLSDRFSAERPKGSFSTLEIQRTEQGDSAMYLCASRPNYGTGFYEQYFGPGTRLTVT.

This sequence joins TRBV2 and TRBJ1-6; D is ambiguous. Germline V gene lookup returns CDR1 SNHLY and CDR2 FYNNEI. Trimming pared 3 bases from V and 8 bases from J, leaving 14 bases between. The CDR3 consists of 15 residues. The CDR3 protein is CASSDRGQTYSPLHF. CDR3 sequence (DNA): TGTGCCAGCAGTGATAGAGGTCAGACGTATTCACCCCTCCACTTT.

The chain joins TRBV4-1 to TRBJ2-1; no clear D. The CDR3 contains 16 residues. The germline V gene encodes CDR1 MGHRA and CDR2 YSYEKL. The ends were cut back, 0 bases at V and 0 bases at J, with 9 bases in the middle. The chain's CDR3 is CASSQEQPASYNEQFF. The CDR3 region has the DNA TGCGCCAGCAGCCAAGAACAGCCGGCCTCCTACAATGAGCAGTTCTTC.

The genes are TRBV19 and TRBJ2-5; TRBD2 agrees at 9 bases. This CDR3 is built from 13 residues. Germline V gene data show CDR1 as LNHDA and CDR2 as SQIVND (reference sequence). J was trimmed by 5 bases and V by 5 bases; bases with no gene match: 3. The CDR3 region is CASSSGLAETQYF. The CDR3 DNA reads TGTGCCAGTAGTTCGGGACTAGCTGAGACCCAGTACTTC.

As DNA, the CDR3 is TGCGCCAGCAGCTTCCAGGGTAGGGGTATGAACACTGAAGCTTTCTTT. Translated: CASSFQGRGMNTEAFF. The chain employs TRBV5-1 and TRBJ1-1; D perhaps matches TRBD1 (5 bases). V lost 2 bases to trimming and J lost 0 bases, with 14 bases between them. This CDR3 is 16 amino acids long. Germline values: CDR1 SGHRS, CDR2 YFSETQ. The full variable domain, rest sourced from reference TRBV5-1 and TRBJ1-1, is KAGVTQTPRYLIKTRGQQVTLSCSPISGHRSVSWYQQTPGQGLQFLFEYFSETQRNKGNFPGRFSGRQFSNSRSEMNVSTLELGDSALYLCASSFQGRGMNTEAFFGQGTRLTVV.

The chain is built from TRBV6-5 and TRBJ1-5; D is uncertain. The V end lost 5 bases, the J end lost 4 bases, and 9 bases lay between the germline ends. CDR3 length: 13 amino acids. Germline V gene sequence: CDR1 MNHEY, CDR2 SVGAGI. The CDR3 is CASSPRGNQPQHF. CDR3 coding DNA: TGTGCCAGCAGTCCCCGAGGAAATCAGCCCCAGCATTTT.

The chain uses TRBV11-2 and TRBJ2-5; TRBD2 might be the D (5 bases). Germline V gene data show CDR1 as SGHAT and CDR2 as FQNNGV. The CDR3 sequence is 14 residues long. Trimming left V 5 bases short and J 5 bases short, with 15 bases between. The DNA of the CDR3 is TGTGCCAGCAGCATGCCACGGGGATGGGAGACCCAGTACTTC. This encodes CASSMPRGWETQYF.

The chain is built from TRBV3-1 (or the pseudogene TRBV3-2) and TRBJ2-7; D is undetermined. Germline V lookup: CDR1 LGHDT, CDR2 YNNKEL (reference sequence). This CDR3 contains 11 residues. Deletions cut 1 base from V and 9 bases from J, with 7 bases between. The CDR3 loop reads CASSQGLWQYF. CDR3 bases: TGTGCCAGCAGCCAAGGTCTCTGGCAGTACTTC.

The rearrangement joins TRBV11-2 to TRBJ1-1; no definite D call. The CDR3 has 13 residues. Germline CDR1 SGHAT, CDR2 FQNNGV. V lost 5 bases and J lost 3, with 10 bases in between. The CDR3 bases are TGTGCCAGCAGCCCCCTGGCCTACACTGAAGCTTTCTTT. Translated: CASSPLAYTEAFF.

V and J are TRBV7-6 and TRBJ1-6, with D unclear. This CDR3 is 16 amino acids long. Germline values: CDR1 SGHVS, CDR2 FNYEAQ. V was clipped by 4 bases and J by 0 bases, with 10 bases between them. The CDR3 loop is CASSSREASYNSPLHF. DNA for the CDR3: TGTGCCAGCAGCTCTAGGGAGGCCTCCTATAATTCACCCCTCCACTTT. Based on the CDR3 plus reference TRBV7-6 and TRBJ1-6, the full variable domain is GAGVSQSPRYKVTKRGQDVALRCDPISGHVSLYWYRQALGQGPEFLTYFNYEAQQDKSGLPNDRFSAERPEGSISTLTIQRTEQRDSAMYRCASSSREASYNSPLHFGNGTRLTVT.

The chain is built from TRBV5-6 and TRBJ1-5; D unresolved. CDR1 and CDR2 (germline): SGHDT, YYEEEE. The V and J ends lost 1 base and 7 bases respectively, with 6 bases between them. CDR3 length: 12 residues. The CDR3 reads CASSLFRQPQHF. CDR3 coding DNA: TGTGCCAGCAGCTTGTTTCGGCAGCCCCAGCATTTT.

This sequence joins TRBV2 and TRBJ2-3; perhaps TRBD1 as D (6 bases). The V and J ends lost 5 bases and 6 bases respectively, with 6 bases between them. CDR1 and CDR2 (germline): SNHLY, FYNNEI. The CDR3 has 11 amino acids. The CDR3 loop reads CASSRGDTQYF. As DNA, the CDR3 is TGTGCCAGCAGTAGGGGGGATACGCAGTATTTT.

The CDR3 DNA is TGCGCCAGCAGCTCCGGGAGGGAGGTCACCTACGAGCAGTACTTC. Amino acids: CASSSGREVTYEQYF. The chain links TRBV5-1 to TRBJ2-7, with TRBD2 matching 8 bases. V lost 3 bases to trimming and J lost 2 bases; unmatched junction nucleotides: 7. There are 15 residues in the CDR3. Germline assignment: CDR1 SGHRS and CDR2 YFSETQ. Using reference TRBV5-1 and TRBJ2-7 for the parts outside the CDR3, the full variable domain is KAGVTQTPRYLIKTRGQQVTLSCSPISGHRSVSWYQQTPGQGLQFLFEYFSETQRNKGNFPGRFSGRQFSNSRSEMNVSTLELGDSALYLCASSSGREVTYEQYFGPGTRLTVT.

The chain is built from TRBV13 and TRBJ1-2, with 7 nucleotides matching TRBD1. The CDR3 is 16 amino acids. Germline trimming cut 3 bases from V and 3 bases from J; bases unmatched to any gene: 10. The germline CDR1 and CDR2 sequences are PRHDT and FYEKMQ (reference sequence). The CDR3, as DNA: TGTGCCAGCAGCTTGTCTCAGGGGGGAGTTGACTATGGCTACACCTTC. It yields the protein CASSLSQGGVDYGYTF.

The chain joins TRBV28 to TRBJ1-5; D gene uncertain. Trimming pared 7 bases from V and 0 bases from J, leaving 13 bases between. The CDR3 is 15 amino acids. Germline V CDR1 and CDR2: MDHEN, SYDVKM. CDR3 protein: CASTAGGDSNQPQHF. The CDR3 DNA reads TGTGCCAGCACTGCGGGCGGGGATAGCAATCAGCCCCAGCATTTT.

The genes are TRBV5-5 and TRBJ1-2, with D perhaps TRBD1 (6 bases). The V gene's germline CDR1 is SGHKS and CDR2 YYEKEE (reference sequence). The CDR3 extends over 14 amino acids. The germline V and J ends were trimmed by 3 bases and 10 bases, with 19 bases remaining between them. In DNA, the CDR3 is TGTGCCAGCAGCTCCCCGGGACAAAAGGGGGACTACACCTTC. Amino acid sequence: CASSSPGQKGDYTF. Variable domain in full (rest from reference TRBV5-5 and TRBJ1-2): DAGVTQSPTHLIKTRGQQVTLRCSPISGHKSVSWYQQVLGQGPQFIFQYYEKEERGRGNFPDRFSARQFPNYSSELNVNALLLGDSALYLCASSSPGQKGDYTFGSGTRLTVV.

The V gene is TRBV7-2, the J gene TRBJ1-4; a weak D match, TRBD1 (6 bases). The CDR3 length is 15 residues. Trimming left V 5 bases short and J 4 bases short, with 14 bases between. The germline V gene encodes CDR1 SGHTA and CDR2 FQGNSA. The CDR3 region has the DNA TGTGCCAGCAGCCCACCCCAGGGGCTTAATGAAAAACTGTTTTTT. It encodes CASSPPQGLNEKLFF.

The chain links TRBV1 to TRBJ1-6; TRBD1 reflects the table's D call only, with no check against the DNA. TRBV1 is recorded as a pseudogene. The CDR3 contains 21 residues. The CDR3 region has the DNA TGCACCAGCATCTCAATTCCCTGGGACAGGGACCTGAGCTCGGGGAATTCACCCCTCCACTTT. Translated: CTSISIPWDRDLSSGNSPLHF.

The V and J genes are TRBV2 and TRBJ1-1; D is ambiguous. V lost 3 bases to trimming and J lost 6 bases, with 17 bases between them. The CDR3 runs to 15 residues. Germline V gene sequence: CDR1 SNHLY, CDR2 FYNNEI. The CDR3 sequence: CASSDRDTGGPEAFF. In DNA form, the CDR3 reads TGTGCCAGCAGTGATCGAGACACCGGTGGGCCTGAAGCTTTCTTT.

This chain links TRBV19 with TRBJ1-2; tentative D call: TRBD1 (6 bases). The CDR3 runs 16 residues. The V end was cut by 3 bases, the J end by 6 bases, with 20 bases between. CDR1 is LNHDA and CDR2 is SQIVND in the germline V gene (reference sequence). The CDR3 DNA reads as TGTGCCAGTAGTATTCTACTGTGGGCAGGGGATCATGGCTACACCTTC. Translation: CASSILLWAGDHGYTF.

This chain connects TRBV7-9 to TRBJ1-6; D unresolved. The CDR3 has 15 residues. Germline assignment: CDR1 SEHNR and CDR2 FQNEAQ (reference sequence). The V and J ends lost 5 bases and 7 bases respectively, with 15 bases between them. CDR3 protein: CASSNLLMGNSPLHF. DNA of the CDR3: TGTGCCAGCAGCAACCTCCTGATGGGCAATTCACCCCTCCACTTT.